The clone carrying this TCR beta chain has more than one count but fewer than ten. Its target is unknown. The stimulus was lysate of CMV-infected fibroblasts, about 11 ug/mL. Sorted nonresponding memory CD4+ T cells were CD40L-negative, CD69-negative, CD45RO-high. The libraries were made with immunoSEQ version 4 in survey mode. Sequenced by immunoSEQ multiplex PCR; TCRdb stores in-frame clones only, minus some. The sample has 25,000 to 35,000 clones; about 80% are singletons. The data were taken from a study of persistence of HIV-infected CD4 T cells. Study-level findings and limits: Antigen-responding cells were enriched for degenerate expanded CDR3beta sequences.

CDR3 length: 15 residues. V shed 5 bases, J shed 5 bases, and the junction held 11 bases outside the gene matches. Germline CDR1 GTSNPN, CDR2 SVGIG (reference sequence). The J gene is TRBJ2-3, the V gene TRBV30, with 9 nucleotides matching TRBD2. The source of this sequence is an adult woman with HIV who was CMV-seropositive. The specimen was CD4+ T cells sorted from PBMCs after approximately 19-hour stimulation, collected from a patient who received antiretroviral therapy. CDR3 region: CAWDLGGGDIDTQYF. The CDR3 DNA reads TGTGCCTGGGACCTAGGCGGGGGGGACATAGATACGCAGTATTTT.